This entry describes one T cell receptor (beta chain). Methods used by the authors: Amplified reference gene primers provided the basis for estimating nucleated cell counts. Using immunoSEQ multiplex PCR, the repertoire was profiled, and TCRdb retains in-frame clones only, with some absent. V and J calls and clone size come straight from that table; D and trimming were deduced from the DNA. The table lists roughly 130,000 clones, 80% of them singletons. The CDR3 has 13 residues. V lost 6 bases to trimming and J lost 8 bases; unmatched junction nucleotides: 6. These data originate in a study of blood T cell repertoires in COVID-19. The overall study: Both acute and convalescent COVID-19 samples were obtained from the United States, Italy and Spain. T cells, B-cell-depleted T cells, or PBMCs provided the cDNA or gDNA that served as material.

The sequence derives from a man between 65 and 85 years old with acute or convalescent COVID-19. The chain couples TRBV12-3 or TRBV12-4 to TRBJ1-4; TRBD1 matches at 7 bases. Source material: peripheral blood. CDR3 sequence: CASSRTGNEKLFF. The CDR3 DNA reads TGTGCCAGCAGCCGGACAGGCAACGAAAAACTGTTTTTT.